The 5 T cell receptor beta chains in this list originate from one sample, sequenced in a study of neoadjuvant anti-PD-1 for oral cavity cancer. Time point noted: after neoadjuvant nivolumab, at surgical resection. Data came from immunoSEQ multiplex PCR; TCRdb stores just in-frame clones and leaves some out. This table has approximately 23,000 clones, 35% to 50% appearing once. Sequenced here: tumor tissue, sampled after nivolumab (anti-PD-1) treatment. The receptors shown here come from a person aged 35-80 years with oral cavity squamous cell carcinoma.

V gene TRBV2 combines with J gene TRBJ2-7; possible D gene TRBD2, 6 bases. Deletions cut 4 bases from V and 4 bases from J, with 11 bases between. Per germline, CDR1 SNHLY and CDR2 FYNNEI. The CDR3 has 13 amino acids. Here the CDR3 reads CASSARGWYEQYF. CDR3 coding DNA: TGTGCCAGCAGTGCTCGGGGGTGGTACGAGCAGTACTTC.

This clone was detected ten times or more. The chain carries TRBV5-1 and TRBJ2-7, with 7 bases matching TRBD1. The CDR3 covers 14 residues. V was clipped by 0 bases and J by 5 bases; unmatched bases: 5. The germline CDR1 and CDR2 sequences are SGHRS and YFSETQ. CDR3 amino acids: CASSLATGWDEQYF. The CDR3, as DNA: TGCGCCAGCAGCTTGGCGACAGGGTGGGACGAGCAGTACTTC.

The chain is built from TRBV5-4 and TRBJ2-1; 15 nucleotides align to TRBD2. The germline V gene has CDR1 SGHNT and CDR2 YYREEE (reference sequence). The CDR3 has 19 residues. V gave up 3 bases and J gave up 1 base; unmatched junction bases: 8. CDR3 sequence (DNA): TGTGCCAGCAGCTCCGGACTAGCGGGGGGGTGGTTGTCCTACAATGAGCAGTTCTTC. As protein: CASSSGLAGGWLSYNEQFF. Full variable domain (missing parts from reference TRBV5-4 and TRBJ2-1): ETGVTQSPTHLIKTRGQQVTLRCSSQSGHNTVSWYQQALGQGPQFIFQYYREEENGRGNFPPRFSGLQFPNYSSELNVNALELDDSALYLCASSSGLAGGWLSYNEQFFGPGTRLTVL.

The chain uses TRBV30 and TRBJ2-5, with 11 bases matching TRBD2. CDR1 and CDR2 (germline): GTSNPN, SVGIG (reference sequence). With V trimmed by 1 base and J by 3 bases, 4 bases remained unmatched. This CDR3 comprises 15 residues. CDR3 sequence: CAWSGILAGEETQYF. For the CDR3, the DNA is TGTGCCTGGAGTGGTATACTAGCGGGGGAAGAGACCCAGTACTTC.

J is TRBJ1-3 and V is TRBV30; 7 bases are shared with TRBD1. Trimming cost V 3 bases and J 2 bases; bases outside gene matches: 4. Germline lookup yields CDR1 GTSNPN and CDR2 SVGIG (reference sequence). The CDR3 runs to 14 residues. The CDR3 DNA reads as TGTGCCTGGAGCCAGGGGGTGGCTGGAAACACCATATATTTT. It translates to CAWSQGVAGNTIYF. The full variable domain, with the rest looked up from reference TRBV30 and TRBJ1-3, is SQTIHQWPATLVQPVGSPLSLECTVEGTSNPNLYWYRQAAGRGLQLLFYSVGIGQISSEVPQNLSASRPQDRQFILSSKKLLLSDSGFYLCAWSQGVAGNTIYFGEGSWLTVV.